A selection of T cell receptor beta chains follows, all from one sample in a study of CD8 T cell repertoires and HIV-1 epitope variants. TCRdb's table, derived via immunoSEQ multiplex PCR, lists solely in-frame clones and lacks some. The table includes some 4,400 clones, roughly two thirds detected once. Antigen specificity for these receptors is unknown. Sequenced sample: cultured CD8+ T cells derived from PBMCs. The receptor source for this set is a male donor with HIV. Both conserved end residues are part of each CDR3. The D gene is left open where the match is weak. Some rows have no size entry. The others give once, few or many, or a class for an expanded clone.

CDR3	DNA	D	V	J	size
CASSGGRTTTGYTF	TGTGCCAGCAGCGGCGGGCGGACGACGACCGGCTACACCTTC	.	TRBV7-3	TRBJ1-2	.
CASSLGVDYEQYF	TGTGCCAGCAGCTTGGGGGTAGATTACGAGCAGTACTTC	.	TRBV5-5	TRBJ2-7	.
CASRPREIDPQGLWYGYTF	TGTGCCAGTCGTCCCCGCGAAATTGACCCCCAGGGCCTTTGGTATGGCTACACCTTC	.	TRBV19	TRBJ1-2	once
CASSLGASYEQYF	TGTGCCAGCAGCCTAGGGGCCTCCTACGAGCAGTACTTC	.	TRBV27	TRBJ2-7	.
CASSMYGLTEAFF	TGTGCCAGTAGTATGTATGGGCTCACTGAAGCTTTCTTT	.	TRBV19	TRBJ1-1	.
CASSLDSTYEQYF	TGTGCCAGCAGTTTAGACAGTACCTACGAGCAGTACTTC	.	TRBV6-5	TRBJ2-7	.
CASSYGQGGWTGELFF	TGTGCCAGCAGTTACGGACAGGGCGGGTGGACCGGGGAGCTGTTTTTT	TRBD1	TRBV6-5	TRBJ2-2	once
CASSLRTGGAEEQYF	TGCGCCAGCAGCCTTAGGACAGGGGGAGCGGAGGAGCAGTACTTC	TRBD1	TRBV4-1	TRBJ2-7	once
CASSITGQGGTDTQYF	TGTGCCAGTAGTATTACCGGACAGGGTGGCACAGATACGCAGTATTTT	TRBD1	TRBV19	TRBJ2-3	.
CASSFQGGSEQYF	TGTGCCAGCAGCTTCCAGGGGGGATCCGAGCAGTACTTC	.	TRBV5-4	TRBJ2-7	few